This T cell receptor (beta chain) is drawn from a study of T-cell memory formation after mild COVID-19 (dated by TCRdb to the early 2020s). For the study in its entirety: TCR sequence clusters from the two donors were found to be largely donor specific. Longitudinal TCRalpha and TCRbeta repertoire sequencing tracked T-cell clones expanding and contracting after mild COVID-19 in a couple of donors. The cohort was made up of two young adult volunteers, one female and one male, who were previously healthy. The paper as a whole reports these results and caveats: Contracting CD4+ clones appeared mostly in the CM and EM memory subsets, whereas CD8+ clones were enriched in EMRA. Only a couple of mild cases were covered in the study, and larger cohorts including severe cases with pre-infection samples were considered necessary. From day 15 to 85, contracting clones showed balanced CD4/CD8 phenotypes, whereas a second wave of clones that expanded from day 15 to 37 leaned towards CD4+. Some responding clones were found in pre-infection memory, which suggests that pre-existing cross-reactive memory T cells took part in the SARS-CoV-2 response. SARS-CoV-2 specificity of the second-wave clones peaking on day 37 was not confirmed.

Ficoll-Paque density gradient centrifugation was used to isolate PBMCs. On this clonotype itself: Its antigen is not yet known. One base away there is no much larger clone; base qualities are not given.

TCRdb names Illumina NovaSeq 6000 as the instrument used. TCRalpha and TCRbeta cDNA libraries were built by 5'RACE with constant-segment primers, adding sample barcodes and unique molecular identifiers. RNA was extracted from every sample with Trizol reagent. Library amplification was performed in two PCR steps, and a second sample barcode and Illumina TruSeq adapters were introduced in the second step. The libraries were sequenced on an Illumina NovaSeq using 2 x 150 bp paired-end reads. Turning to the authors' computational methods: Demultiplexing of reads and collapsing into UMI-guided consensus sequences were performed with migec v1.2.7. Using mixcr v2.1.11, UMI consensuses were aligned to TRA and TRB V and J templates and then assembled into clonotypes. Expanded or contracted clonotypes were those called significant by both edgeR and NoisET, with noise models trained on biological replicates. For edgeR calls, a false discovery rate-adjusted p below 0.01 and a log2 fold-change threshold of 1 were applied. As an exploratory analysis of dynamics, max-normalized trajectories of the 1000 most abundant clonotypes were examined with PCA combined with hierarchical clustering. Separately sequenced CD4+ and CD8+ repertoires were used to assign a CD4 or CD8 phenotype to each responding clone. In-frame beta chains were kept once TCRdb had trimmed the public reads at Q25 with fastp and called clones with MiXCR. Under each unique CDR3 protein, matching rows form one entry showing the most common genes and DNA. Clone size and V and J calls follow TCRdb, not the original study. This sample holds about 270,000 distinct CDR3 sequences; 16% were observed only once. The ten largest clonotypes hold 20% to 25% of the sample.

The CDR1 and CDR2 encoded by the germline V gene (reference sequence) are SGHNT and YYREEE. The CDR3 runs 15 residues from the cysteine to the phenylalanine. The only DNA kept is the CDR3, 45 bases in frame from the first base. V trim: 0 bases; J trim: 8 bases; unmatched bases: 9. The rearrangement combines TRBV5-4 with TRBJ1-2, with 8 middle bases fitting TRBD1. This receptor was obtained from a man younger than 35 who had mild COVID-19 (a few samples of this study predate the infection). The sample titles of this study are shuffled in the database, so cell type and time point are left out; the donor was told from shared clones. The sample was PBMCs or a T cell subset sorted from them (not recorded which). The base sequence is TGTGCCAGCAGCTTGGATCTTCAGGGGGCGGGCGGCTACACCTTC. Its protein reads: CASSLDLQGAGGYTF.